Listed below are T cell receptor beta chains from one sample, sequenced in a study of Ad26.COV2.S vaccination and SARS-CoV-2 variants. The table came from immunoSEQ multiplex PCR; TCRdb's copy has only in-frame clones and leaves some out. Of 380,000 or so clones in the sample, 83% were seen once. Sequenced here: peripheral blood, sampled in a trial of Ad26.COV2.S vaccine versus placebo. All receptors come from a person between 18 and 60 years old who received the Ad26.COV2.S COVID-19 vaccine or a placebo. CDR3s include the opening cysteine and the closing phenylalanine or tryptophan. The order of the fields is clone size, J gene, V gene, D gene, CDR3 DNA, CDR3 protein. D genes are given only for firm matches. Expanded clones get a size class; other rows say once, few or many, or leave the size out.

size: .
J: TRBJ1-5
V: TRBV12-5
D: .
DNA: TGTGCTAGTGGTTTGGGTAATCAGCCCCAGCATTTT
CDR3: CASGLGNQPQHF

size: many
J: TRBJ2-3
V: TRBV19
D: TRBD2
DNA: TGTGCCAGTAGTAGCCGACTAGCGGATAGCACAGATACGCAGTATTTT
CDR3: CASSSRLADSTDTQYF

size: .
J: TRBJ2-1
V: TRBV20-1
D: .
DNA: TGCAGTGCTAGTCCCATTGTCCTAGGCAATGAGCAGTTCTTC
CDR3: CSASPIVLGNEQFF

size: few
J: TRBJ1-2
V: TRBV29-1
D: .
DNA: TGCAGCGTTGAGTTTGGGGGAGGCAGGGATGTCTATGGCTACACCTTC
CDR3: CSVEFGGGRDVYGYTF

size: .
J: TRBJ2-5
V: TRBV30
D: .
DNA: TGTGCCTGGAGTGTAACCTACGAGGAGACCCAGTACTTC
CDR3: CAWSVTYEETQYF

size: .
J: TRBJ1-2
V: TRBV25-1
D: .
DNA: TGTGCCAGCAGTGAATATAAGCCAGGGGTCTATGGCTACACCTTC
CDR3: CASSEYKPGVYGYTF

size: .
J: TRBJ2-4
V: TRBV24-1
D: TRBD2
DNA: TGTGCCACCAGTGATTCCTGGGGGGGGAACATTCAGTACTTC
CDR3: CATSDSWGGNIQYF

size: .
J: TRBJ1-5
V: TRBV18
D: TRBD1
DNA: TGTGCCAGCTCGTACAGGGGTGGCAATCAGCCCCAGCATTTT
CDR3: CASSYRGGNQPQHF

size: .
J: TRBJ2-5
V: TRBV3-1/TRBV3-2
D: TRBD2
DNA: TGTGCCAGCAGCGTCGGGACTAGCGGGCAAGAGACCCAGTACTTC
CDR3: CASSVGTSGQETQYF

size: .
J: TRBJ2-7
V: TRBV29-1
D: .
DNA: TGCAGCGTTCGGGACTCCCTAGGCTACGAGCAGTACTTC
CDR3: CSVRDSLGYEQYF

size: .
J: TRBJ2-3
V: TRBV5-4
D: TRBD2
DNA: TGTGCCAGCAGCTCGATGGGACTAGCGGGGGGGGCAGATACGCAGTATTTT
CDR3: CASSSMGLAGGADTQYF

size: .
J: TRBJ1-1
V: TRBV19
D: TRBD1
DNA: TGTGCCAGTAGTATCCTCTTTCGGGACAGGGTAATTGAAGCTTTCTTT
CDR3: CASSILFRDRVIEAFF

size: .
J: TRBJ2-7
V: TRBV7-9
D: .
DNA: TGTGCCAGCAGCTTAAATTGGCGGGACTCCTACGAGCAGTACTTC
CDR3: CASSLNWRDSYEQYF

size: .
J: TRBJ1-3
V: TRBV6-1
D: TRBD1
DNA: TGTGCCAGCAGTGAGGACAGGGGGGCTGGAAACACCATATATTTT
CDR3: CASSEDRGAGNTIYF

size: .
J: TRBJ1-1
V: TRBV11-2
D: .
DNA: TGTGCCAGCAGCCAACAGATGAACACTGAAGCTTTCTTT
CDR3: CASSQQMNTEAFF

size: .
J: TRBJ2-1
V: TRBV10-3
D: TRBD1
DNA: TGTGCCATCCAGACAGGGGGCTCCTACAATGAGCAGTTCTTC
CDR3: CAIQTGGSYNEQFF

size: .
J: TRBJ1-3
V: TRBV4-3
D: TRBD1
DNA: TGCGCCAGCAGCCAGTGGATCGACAGGGCTGGAAACACCATATATTTT
CDR3: CASSQWIDRAGNTIYF

size: .
J: TRBJ2-1
V: TRBV7-9
D: .
DNA: TGTGCCAGCAGCTTACCGGGGACGTACGATGAGCAGTTCTTC
CDR3: CASSLPGTYDEQFF

size: .
J: TRBJ2-3
V: TRBV9
D: TRBD2
DNA: TGTGCCAGCAGCTCACATTCGGGACTAGCGGTTAGAGATACGCAGTATTTT
CDR3: CASSSHSGLAVRDTQYF

size: .
J: TRBJ2-7
V: TRBV18
D: .
DNA: TGTGCCAGCTCACCAAAAGGTGGGGGTTCCTACGAGCAGTACTTC
CDR3: CASSPKGGGSYEQYF

size: few
J: TRBJ2-1
V: TRBV4-1
D: TRBD2
DNA: TGCGCCAGCAGCCAACTAGCGGGGGCACACTACAATGAGCAGTTCTTC
CDR3: CASSQLAGAHYNEQFF

size: .
J: TRBJ2-2
V: TRBV11-2
D: TRBD2
DNA: TGTGCCAGCAGCTCTACTAGCGGATACACCGGGGAGCTGTTTTTT
CDR3: CASSSTSGYTGELFF